This TCR beta chain stems from a study of glioma-infiltrating T cells after dendritic cell vaccination. Sequenced by immunoSEQ multiplex PCR; TCRdb stores in-frame clones only, minus some. The table lists tens of thousands of clones, roughly 82% of them singletons. Losses at the gene ends were 7 bases for V and 4 bases for J; bases not matched to a gene: 4. Germline CDR1 is SQVTM and CDR2 is ANQGSEA. The CDR3 is 12 residues long. The V gene is TRBV29-1, the J gene TRBJ2-7; TRBD1 agrees at 10 bases. Sequenced here: blood, sampled before dendritic cell vaccination. This receptor was obtained from a human donor with glioblastoma. CDR3 sequence (DNA): TGCAGCGCGGGGGACAGGGGTTACGAGCAGTACTTC. This gives the protein CSAGDRGYEQYF.